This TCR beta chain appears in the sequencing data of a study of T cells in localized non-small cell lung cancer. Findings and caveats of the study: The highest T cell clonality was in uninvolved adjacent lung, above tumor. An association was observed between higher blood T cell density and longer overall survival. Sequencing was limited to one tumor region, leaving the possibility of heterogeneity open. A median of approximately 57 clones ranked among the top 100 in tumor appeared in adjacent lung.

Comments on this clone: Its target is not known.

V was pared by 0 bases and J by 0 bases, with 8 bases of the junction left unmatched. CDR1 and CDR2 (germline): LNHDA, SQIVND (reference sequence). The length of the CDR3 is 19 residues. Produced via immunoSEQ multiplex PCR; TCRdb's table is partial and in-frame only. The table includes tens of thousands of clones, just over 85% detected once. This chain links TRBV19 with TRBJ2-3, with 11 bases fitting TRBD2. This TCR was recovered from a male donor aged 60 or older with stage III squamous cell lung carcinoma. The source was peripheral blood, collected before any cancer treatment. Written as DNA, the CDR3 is TGTGCCAGTAGTATAGACATTCTAGCGGGGGGAGCCAGCACAGATACGCAGTATTTT. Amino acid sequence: CASSIDILAGGASTDTQYF.